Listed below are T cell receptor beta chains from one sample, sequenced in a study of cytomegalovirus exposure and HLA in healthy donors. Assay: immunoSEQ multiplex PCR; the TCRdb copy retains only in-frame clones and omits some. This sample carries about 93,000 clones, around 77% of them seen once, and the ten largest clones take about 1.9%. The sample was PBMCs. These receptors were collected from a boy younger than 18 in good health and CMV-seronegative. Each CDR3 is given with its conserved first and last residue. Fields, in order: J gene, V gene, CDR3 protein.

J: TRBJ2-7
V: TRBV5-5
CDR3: CASSHTSGSFYEQYF

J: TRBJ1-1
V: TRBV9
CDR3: CASSGRGPEAFF

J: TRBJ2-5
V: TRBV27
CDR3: CASIPETQYF

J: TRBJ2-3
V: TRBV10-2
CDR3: CASIRAGSTDTQYF

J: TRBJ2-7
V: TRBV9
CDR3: CASSFGSSYEQYF

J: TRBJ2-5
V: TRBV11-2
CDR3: CASSSYRVQETQYF

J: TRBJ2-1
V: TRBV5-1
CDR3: CASSLNWNEQFF

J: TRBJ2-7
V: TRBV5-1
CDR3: CASRRESLEQYF

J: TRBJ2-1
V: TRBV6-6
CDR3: CASRQGQNSYNEQFF

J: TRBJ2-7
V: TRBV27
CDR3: CASSLLGDSYEQYF

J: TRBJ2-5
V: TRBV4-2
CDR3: CASSQSGGETQYF